This T cell receptor beta chain was identified during a study of blood T cell repertoires in COVID-19. Study overall: The United States, Italy and Spain were the sources of the acute and convalescent COVID-19 samples. Sources were T cells, B-cell-depleted T cells, or PBMCs; the material itself was cDNA or gDNA.

Authors' processing steps: Quantification of nucleated cells was approximated via reference gene primer amplification. The method was immunoSEQ multiplex PCR; TCRdb's version includes in-frame clones alone and lacks a portion of them. That table gives V, J and clone size, and the DNA gave D and trimming. This sample has 200,000 to 250,000 clones; around 84% occur once, and the top ten carry approximately 5%. The CDR3 consists of 15 residues. The V gene is TRBV12-2, the J gene TRBJ2-4; TRBD1, the D gene given by the table, was not confirmed from the DNA. TRBV12-2 is reported as a pseudogene. The source material was peripheral blood. The TCR comes from a woman aged 55-69 years who had recovered from COVID-19. The CDR3 region has the DNA TGTGCAAGTCGCCCGACCCGCGACAGGGGAAACATTCAGTACTTC. Translating it yields CASRPTRDRGNIQYF.